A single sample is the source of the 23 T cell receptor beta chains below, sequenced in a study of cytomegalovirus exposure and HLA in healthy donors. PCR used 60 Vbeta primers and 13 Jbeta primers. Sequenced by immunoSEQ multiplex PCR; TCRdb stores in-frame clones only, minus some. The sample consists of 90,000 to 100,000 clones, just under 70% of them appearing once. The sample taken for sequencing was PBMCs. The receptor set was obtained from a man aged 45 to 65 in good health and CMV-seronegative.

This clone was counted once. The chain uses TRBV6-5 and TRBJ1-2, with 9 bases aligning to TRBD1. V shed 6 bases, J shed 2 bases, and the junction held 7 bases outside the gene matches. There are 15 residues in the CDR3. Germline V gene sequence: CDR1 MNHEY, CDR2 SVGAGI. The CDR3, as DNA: TGTGCCAGCAGCCGCGGGACAGGGATGAACTATGGCTACACCTTC. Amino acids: CASSRGTGMNYGYTF.

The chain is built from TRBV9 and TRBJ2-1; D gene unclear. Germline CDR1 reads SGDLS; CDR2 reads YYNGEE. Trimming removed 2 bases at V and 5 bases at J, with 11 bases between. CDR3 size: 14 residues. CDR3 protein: CASSVMTLNNEQFF. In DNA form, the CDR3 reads TGTGCCAGCAGCGTCATGACACTTAACAATGAGCAGTTCTTC.

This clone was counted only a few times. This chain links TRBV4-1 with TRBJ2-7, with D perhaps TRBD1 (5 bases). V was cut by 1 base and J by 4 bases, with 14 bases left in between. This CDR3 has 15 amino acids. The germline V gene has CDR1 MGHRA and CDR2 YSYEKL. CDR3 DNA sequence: TGCGCCAGCAGCCAAGTCGCAGGGTCCGAATACGAGCAGTACTTC. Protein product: CASSQVAGSEYEQYF.

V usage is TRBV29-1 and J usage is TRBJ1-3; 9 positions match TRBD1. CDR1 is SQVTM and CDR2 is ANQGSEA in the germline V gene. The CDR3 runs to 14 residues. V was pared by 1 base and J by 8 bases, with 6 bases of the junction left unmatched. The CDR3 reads CSVEVGGQGDTIYF. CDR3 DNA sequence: TGCAGCGTTGAAGTCGGGGGACAGGGTGACACCATATATTTT. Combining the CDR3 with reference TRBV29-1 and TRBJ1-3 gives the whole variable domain SAVISQKPSRDICQRGTSLTIQCQVDSQVTMMFWYRQQPGQSLTLIATANQGSEATYESGFVIDKFPISRPNLTFSTLTVSNMSPEDSSIYLCSVEVGGQGDTIYFGEGSWLTVV.

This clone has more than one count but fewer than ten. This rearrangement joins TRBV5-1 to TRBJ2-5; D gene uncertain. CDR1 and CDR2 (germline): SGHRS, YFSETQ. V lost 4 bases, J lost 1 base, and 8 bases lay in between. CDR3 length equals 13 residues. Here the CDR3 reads CASSLNLQETQYF. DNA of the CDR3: TGCGCCAGCAGCCTAAACCTCCAAGAGACCCAGTACTTC.

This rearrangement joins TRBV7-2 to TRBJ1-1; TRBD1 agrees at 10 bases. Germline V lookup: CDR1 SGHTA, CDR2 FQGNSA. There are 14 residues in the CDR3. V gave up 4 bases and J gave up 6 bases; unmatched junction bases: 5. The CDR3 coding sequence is TGTGCCAGCAGCTCGGGACAGGGGAGGCCTGAAGCTTTCTTT. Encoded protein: CASSSGQGRPEAFF.

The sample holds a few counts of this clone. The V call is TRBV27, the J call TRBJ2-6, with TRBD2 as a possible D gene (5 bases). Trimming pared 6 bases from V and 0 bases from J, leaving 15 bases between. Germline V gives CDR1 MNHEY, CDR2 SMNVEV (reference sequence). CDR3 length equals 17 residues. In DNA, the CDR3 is TGTGCCAGCAGCCCGTTGGACTCCGACTCTGGGGCCAACGTCCTGACTTTC. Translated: CASSPLDSDSGANVLTF.

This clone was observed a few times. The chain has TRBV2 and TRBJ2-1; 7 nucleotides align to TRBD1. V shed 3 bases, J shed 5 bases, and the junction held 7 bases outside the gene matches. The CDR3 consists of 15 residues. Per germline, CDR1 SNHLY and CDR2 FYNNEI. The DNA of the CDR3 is TGTGCCAGCAGTGACAGGGGGTCGGGCCACAATGAGCAGTTCTTC. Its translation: CASSDRGSGHNEQFF.

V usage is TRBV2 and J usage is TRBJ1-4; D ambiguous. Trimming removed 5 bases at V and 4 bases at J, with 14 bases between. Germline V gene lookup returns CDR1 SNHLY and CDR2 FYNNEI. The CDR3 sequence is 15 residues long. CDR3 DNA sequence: TGTGCCAGCAGTCTCGGATCGGGAATTAATGAAAAACTGTTTTTT. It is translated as CASSLGSGINEKLFF.

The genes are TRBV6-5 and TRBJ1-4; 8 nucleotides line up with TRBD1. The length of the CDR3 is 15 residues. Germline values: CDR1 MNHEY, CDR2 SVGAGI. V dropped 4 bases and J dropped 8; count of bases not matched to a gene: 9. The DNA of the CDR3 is TGTGCCAGCAGTTCCCTGGACAGGGAAGGCGAAAAACTGTTTTTT. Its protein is CASSSLDREGEKLFF.

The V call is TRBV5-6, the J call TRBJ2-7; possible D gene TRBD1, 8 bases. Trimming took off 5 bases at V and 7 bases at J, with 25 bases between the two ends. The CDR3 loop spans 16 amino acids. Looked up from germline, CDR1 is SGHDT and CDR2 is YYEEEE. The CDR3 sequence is CASRERQGTIRGEQYV. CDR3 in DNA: TGTGCCAGCAGGGAAAGACAGGGGACTATCAGGGGAGAGCAGTACGTC.

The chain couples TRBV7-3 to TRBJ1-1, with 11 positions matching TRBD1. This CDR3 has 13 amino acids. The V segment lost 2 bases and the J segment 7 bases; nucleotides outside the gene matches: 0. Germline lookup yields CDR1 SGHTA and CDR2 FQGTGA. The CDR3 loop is CASSLGTGGEAFF. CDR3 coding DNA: TGTGCCAGCAGCTTAGGGACAGGGGGTGAAGCTTTCTTT.

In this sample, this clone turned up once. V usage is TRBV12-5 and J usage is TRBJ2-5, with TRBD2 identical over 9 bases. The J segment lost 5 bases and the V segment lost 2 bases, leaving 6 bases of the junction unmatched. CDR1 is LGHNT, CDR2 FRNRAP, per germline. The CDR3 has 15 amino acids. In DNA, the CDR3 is TGTGCTAGTGGTTTGCCCGGACTAGCGCGGGAGACCCAGTACTTC. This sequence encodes CASGLPGLARETQYF.

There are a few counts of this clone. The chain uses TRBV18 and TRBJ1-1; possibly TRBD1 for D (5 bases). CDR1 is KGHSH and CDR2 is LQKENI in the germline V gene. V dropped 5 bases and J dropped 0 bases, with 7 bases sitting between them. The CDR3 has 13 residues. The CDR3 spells CASSTTVNTEAFF. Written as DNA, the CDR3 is TGTGCCAGCTCAACGACAGTGAACACTGAAGCTTTCTTT.

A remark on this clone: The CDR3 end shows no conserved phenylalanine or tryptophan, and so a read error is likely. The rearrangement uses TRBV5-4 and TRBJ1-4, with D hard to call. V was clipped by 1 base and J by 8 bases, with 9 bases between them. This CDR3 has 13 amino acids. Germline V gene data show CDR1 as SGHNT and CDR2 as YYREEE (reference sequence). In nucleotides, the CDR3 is TGTGCCAGCAGCTTGAGGACTGGCGAAAAACTGTTTGTT. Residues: CASSLRTGEKLFV.

This CDR3 reads CASSYSAFSGNTIYF. The CDR3, as DNA: TGTGCCAGCAGTTACTCAGCATTCTCTGGAAACACCATATATTTT. V is TRBV6-5 and J is TRBJ1-3, with D uncertain. CDR1 is MNHEY, CDR2 SVGAGI, per germline. This CDR3 comprises 15 residues. Deletions cut 0 bases from V and 0 bases from J, with 6 bases between.

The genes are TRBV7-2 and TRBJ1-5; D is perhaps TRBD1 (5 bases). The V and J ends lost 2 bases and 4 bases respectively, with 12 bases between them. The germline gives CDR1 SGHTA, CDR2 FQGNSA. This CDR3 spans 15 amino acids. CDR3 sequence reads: CASSLTGLGNQPQHF. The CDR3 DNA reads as TGTGCCAGCAGCTTAACAGGTCTGGGGAATCAGCCCCAGCATTTT.

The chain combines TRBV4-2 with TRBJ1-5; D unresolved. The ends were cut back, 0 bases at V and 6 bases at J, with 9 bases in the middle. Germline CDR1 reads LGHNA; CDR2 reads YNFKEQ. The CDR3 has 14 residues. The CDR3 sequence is CASSQDDSGQPQHF. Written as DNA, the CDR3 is TGTGCCAGCAGCCAAGACGATAGCGGTCAGCCCCAGCATTTT.

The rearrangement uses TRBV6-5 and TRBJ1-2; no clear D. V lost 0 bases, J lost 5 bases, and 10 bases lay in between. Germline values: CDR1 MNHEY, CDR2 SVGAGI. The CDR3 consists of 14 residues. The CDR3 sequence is CASSYSAGAYGYTF. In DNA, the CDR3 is TGTGCCAGCAGTTACTCGGCAGGCGCTTATGGCTACACCTTC.

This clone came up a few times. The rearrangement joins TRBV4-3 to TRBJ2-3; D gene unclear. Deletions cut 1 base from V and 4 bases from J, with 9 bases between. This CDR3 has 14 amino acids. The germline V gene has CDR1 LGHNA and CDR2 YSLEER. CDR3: CASSQVFASDTQYF. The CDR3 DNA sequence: TGCGCCAGCAGCCAAGTTTTCGCGTCAGATACGCAGTATTTT.

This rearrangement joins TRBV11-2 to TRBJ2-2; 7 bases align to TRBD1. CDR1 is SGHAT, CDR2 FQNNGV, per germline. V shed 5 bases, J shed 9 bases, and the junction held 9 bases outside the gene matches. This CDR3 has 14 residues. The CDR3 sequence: CASSPGTDIRELFF. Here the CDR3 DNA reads TGTGCCAGCAGCCCCGGGACAGATATCAGGGAGCTGTTTTTT. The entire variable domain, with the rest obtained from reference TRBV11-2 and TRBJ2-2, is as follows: EAGVAQSPRYKIIEKRQSVAFWCNPISGHATLYWYQQILGQGPKLLIQFQNNGVVDDSQLPKDRFSAERLKGVDSTLKIQPAKLEDSAVYLCASSPGTDIRELFFGEGSRLTVL.

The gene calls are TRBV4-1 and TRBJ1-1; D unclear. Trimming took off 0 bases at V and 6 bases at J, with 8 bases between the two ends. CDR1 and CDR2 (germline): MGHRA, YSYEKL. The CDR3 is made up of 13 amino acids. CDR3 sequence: CASSQDHGAEAFF. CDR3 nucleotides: TGCGCCAGCAGCCAAGATCACGGGGCTGAAGCTTTCTTT.

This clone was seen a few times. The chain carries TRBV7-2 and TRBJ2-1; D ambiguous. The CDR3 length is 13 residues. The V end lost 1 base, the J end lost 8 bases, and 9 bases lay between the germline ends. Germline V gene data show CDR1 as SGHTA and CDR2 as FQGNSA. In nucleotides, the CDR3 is TGTGCCAGCAGCTTAGGTTTTCTCGATGAGCAGTTCTTC. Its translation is CASSLGFLDEQFF.